This is a list of T cell receptor beta chains from one sample in a study of blood T cell repertoires in COVID-19. Profiling relied on immunoSEQ multiplex PCR, and the TCRdb table lists in-frame clones only, not all of them. Of 380,000 or so clones in the sample, 70% to 90% were seen once. Sequenced: peripheral blood. All receptors come from a middle-aged man with acute or convalescent COVID-19. CDR3s include the opening cysteine and the closing phenylalanine or tryptophan.

TRBV5-4	16	TRBJ2-1	CASSLGREGPYNEQFF
TRBV7-3	15	TRBJ2-2	CASSLQQGETGELFF
TRBV19	17	TRBJ1-1	CASILRGRQRGGTEAFF
TRBV13	15	TRBJ2-1	CASRTRDRLYNEQFF
TRBV5-5	18	TRBJ1-5	CASSFGTGGSYSNQPQHF
TRBV5-4	17	TRBJ1-2	CASSSLNRDRGLYGYTF
TRBV6-6	17	TRBJ2-2	CASSHDRVSLDTGELFF
TRBV4-3	14	TRBJ2-1	CASSQDMSLNEQFF
TRBV30	14	TRBJ1-5	CAWSAGGLGQPQHF
TRBV3-1/TRBV3-2	16	TRBJ2-1	CASSPRTGTVADEQFF
TRBV21-1	16	TRBJ2-3	CASSKEFGGDSDTQYF
TRBV6-5	14	TRBJ2-5	CASKSGTGQETQYF
TRBV19	15	TRBJ1-5	CASCRDSYSNQPQHF
TRBV4-1	16	TRBJ2-7	CASSQASTGSNYEQYF
TRBV4-1	15	TRBJ1-5	CASSQDQGGNQPQHF
TRBV19	13	TRBJ1-2	CASTDRAGYGYTF
TRBV19	14	TRBJ2-7	CASSTMTVTYEQYF
TRBV28	18	TRBJ2-2	CASSTIGSSGSPPGELFF
TRBV5-1	14	TRBJ1-1	CASSITGMNTEAFF
TRBV5-7	16	TRBJ1-2	CASSLCLDSESYGYTF
TRBV9	16	TRBJ2-1	CASSVDSGTGDDEQFF
TRBV28	15	TRBJ1-5	CASSGLGGAIQPQHF
TRBV18	16	TRBJ2-2	CASSRGGQRNTGELFF